This TCR beta chain derives from a study of a mutant IDH1 vaccine in newly diagnosed glioma. Time point denoted: week 35, safety follow-up. In every dose of vaccine, 300 ug of mutant IDH1 20-mer peptide was given alongside topical imiquimod. The germline V and J ends were trimmed by 8 bases and 4 bases, with 17 bases remaining between them. CDR3 length equals 15 residues. The germline V gene has CDR1 WNHNN and CDR2 SYGVQD (reference sequence). Concerning this clone: Its antigen is unidentified.

Produced via immunoSEQ multiplex PCR; TCRdb's table is partial and in-frame only. The repertoire holds around 60,000 clones, with 80% to 90% as singletons. The chain recombines TRBV10-1 with TRBJ2-2; weak D call: TRBD1 (6 bases). Sequencing was performed on PBMCs, taken from a glioma patient whose treatment included an IDH1 peptide vaccine. This TCR was recovered from a man aged 35 to 55 with glioma. CDR3 sequence: CASFSGEVGTGELFF. As DNA, the CDR3 is TGCGCCAGCTTTTCAGGGGAAGTGGGCACCGGGGAGCTGTTTTTT.